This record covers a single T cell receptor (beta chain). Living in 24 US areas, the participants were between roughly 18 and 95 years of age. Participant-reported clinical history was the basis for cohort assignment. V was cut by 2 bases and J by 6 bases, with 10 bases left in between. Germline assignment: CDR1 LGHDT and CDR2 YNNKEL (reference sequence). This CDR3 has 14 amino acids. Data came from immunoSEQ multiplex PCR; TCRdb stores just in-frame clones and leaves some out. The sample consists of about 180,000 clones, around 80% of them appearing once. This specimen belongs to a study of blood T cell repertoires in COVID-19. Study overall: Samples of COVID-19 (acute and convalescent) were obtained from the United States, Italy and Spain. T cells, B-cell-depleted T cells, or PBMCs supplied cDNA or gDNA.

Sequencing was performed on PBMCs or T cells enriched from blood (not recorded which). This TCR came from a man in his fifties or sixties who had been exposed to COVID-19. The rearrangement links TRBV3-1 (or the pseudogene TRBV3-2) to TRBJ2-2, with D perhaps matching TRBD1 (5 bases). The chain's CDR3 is CASSQTGPSGELFF. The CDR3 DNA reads TGTGCCAGCAGCCAAACAGGACCGTCCGGGGAGCTGTTTTTT.